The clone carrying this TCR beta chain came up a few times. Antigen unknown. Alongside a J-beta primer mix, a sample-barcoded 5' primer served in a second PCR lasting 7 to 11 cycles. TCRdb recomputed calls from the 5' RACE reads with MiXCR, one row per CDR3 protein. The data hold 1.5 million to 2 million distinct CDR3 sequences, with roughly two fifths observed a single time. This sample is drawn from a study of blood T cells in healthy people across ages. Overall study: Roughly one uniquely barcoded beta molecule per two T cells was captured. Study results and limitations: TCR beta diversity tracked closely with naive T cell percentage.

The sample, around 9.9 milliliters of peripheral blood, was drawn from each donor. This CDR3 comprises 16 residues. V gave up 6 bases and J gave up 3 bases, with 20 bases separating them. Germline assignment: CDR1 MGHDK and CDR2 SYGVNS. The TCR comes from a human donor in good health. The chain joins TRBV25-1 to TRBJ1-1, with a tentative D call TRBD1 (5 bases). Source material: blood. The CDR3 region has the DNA TGTGCCAGCAGGAAGAACCGAGGAGGGGTCTACACTGAAGCTTTCTTT. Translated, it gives CASRKNRGGVYTEAFF.